This T cell receptor beta chain was retrieved from a study of T cells in Graves' hyperthyroidism and ophthalmopathy. The junction had 9 bases not matched to a gene; V was cut back by 4 bases and J by 9 bases. Germline-derived CDR1 and CDR2 are SGHVS and FQNEAQ. The CDR3 is 14 residues long. There are a few counts of this clonotype. TCR beta CDR3 region amplification was performed from RNA transcripts. A first-round RT-PCR of the TCR CDR3 used the HTBI primer set. From the multiplex PCR reads, TCRdb called clonotypes with MiXCR, one entry per CDR3 protein. The table lists about 640,000 distinct CDR3 sequences, around 21% of them singletons. Together with thyroid ultrasound, orbital computed tomography, serum thyroxine and TRAb, clinical symptoms were used for diagnoses.

This chain joins TRBV7-8 and TRBJ1-5; 7 bases are shared with TRBD1. The clonotype was recovered from a man between 25 and 39 years old with Graves' ophthalmopathy. Specimen: blood. CDR3 sequence reads: CASSSGQVHVPQHF. Here the CDR3 DNA reads TGTGCCAGCAGCTCCGGACAGGTTCATGTGCCCCAGCATTTT.